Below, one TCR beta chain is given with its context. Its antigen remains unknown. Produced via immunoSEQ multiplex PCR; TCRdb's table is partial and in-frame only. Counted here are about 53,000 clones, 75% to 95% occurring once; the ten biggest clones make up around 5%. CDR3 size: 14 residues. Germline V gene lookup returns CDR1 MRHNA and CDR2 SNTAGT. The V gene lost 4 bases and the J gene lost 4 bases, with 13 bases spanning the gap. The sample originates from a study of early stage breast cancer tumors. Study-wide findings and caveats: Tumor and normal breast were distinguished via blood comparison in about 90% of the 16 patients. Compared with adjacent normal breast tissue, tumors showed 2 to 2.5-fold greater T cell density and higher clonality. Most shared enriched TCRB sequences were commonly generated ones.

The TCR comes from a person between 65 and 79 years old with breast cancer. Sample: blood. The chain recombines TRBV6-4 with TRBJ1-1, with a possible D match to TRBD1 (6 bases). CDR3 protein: CASSAVQGATEAFF. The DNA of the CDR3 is TGTGCCAGCAGTGCTGTACAGGGTGCCACTGAAGCTTTCTTT.